The rows below give T cell receptor beta chains drawn from one sample of a study of T cell responses to AZD1222 COVID-19 vaccine. Using immunoSEQ multiplex PCR, the repertoire was profiled, and TCRdb retains in-frame clones only, with some absent. Of tens of thousands of clones listed, about 86% were seen once; the top ten hold around 7.9%. Here the sequenced sample was peripheral blood, taken 28 days after the second AZD1222 dose. The receptors stem from an adult who received the AZD1222 COVID-19 vaccine. CDR3s include the opening cysteine and the closing phenylalanine or tryptophan. A D gene is named only where the DNA matches it firmly. The size field is filled for only some rows; it gives once, few, many or a size class.

V	J	size	length	D	CDR3	DNA
TRBV28	TRBJ2-6	-	16	TRBD2	CASTMTSSSGANVLTF	TGTGCCAGCACCATGACTAGCTCCTCTGGGGCCAACGTCCTGACTTTC
TRBV6-2/TRBV6-3	TRBJ2-2	once	14	-	CASSYSMATGELFF	TGTGCCAGCAGTTACTCGATGGCGACCGGGGAGCTGTTTTTT
TRBV5-4	TRBJ2-3	-	16	-	CASSLVSGGSTDTQYF	TGTGCCAGCAGCTTGGTGAGCGGAGGCAGCACAGATACGCAGTATTTT
TRBV7-9	TRBJ2-7	-	12	-	CASSPGVSEQYF	TGTGCCAGCAGTCCTGGGGTGTCCGAGCAGTACTTC
TRBV5-5	TRBJ2-1	-	18	-	CASSPRDSSSGNYNEQFF	TGTGCCAGCAGCCCAAGGGACAGCTCTAGCGGTAACTACAATGAGCAGTTCTTC
TRBV6-5	TRBJ2-7	-	13	-	CASSRLDIYEQYF	TGTGCCAGCAGTCGACTAGACATCTACGAGCAGTACTTC
TRBV9	TRBJ1-2	-	15	-	CASSPQTGGGYGYTF	TGTGCCAGCAGCCCTCAGACAGGAGGGGGCTATGGCTACACCTTC
TRBV5-6	TRBJ1-2	-	12	TRBD1	CASSWGGQSHTF	TGTGCCAGCAGTTGGGGGGGACAGTCCCACACCTTC
TRBV5-1	TRBJ2-3	-	18	-	CASSLGSASSPSTDTQYF	TGCGCCAGCAGCTTGGGGTCAGCTTCTAGTCCTAGCACAGATACGCAGTATTTT
TRBV27	TRBJ2-3	-	15	-	CASSLIGGSTDTQYF	TGTGCCAGCAGCCTAATTGGTGGCAGCACAGATACGCAGTATTTT
TRBV7-9	TRBJ1-2	-	12	-	CASSLELGGYTF	TGTGCCAGCAGCCTTGAACTGGGAGGCTACACCTTC
TRBV28	TRBJ2-1	-	15	TRBD2	CASRTSGGIYNEQFF	TGTGCCAGCAGGACTAGCGGGGGGATTTACAATGAGCAGTTCTTC
TRBV7-8	TRBJ1-5	-	16	-	CASSLGVWGKGQPQHF	TGTGCCAGCAGCTTAGGGGTGTGGGGGAAGGGTCAGCCCCAGCATTTT
TRBV3-1/TRBV3-2	TRBJ2-2	-	16	-	CASSQDPWFGSGELFF	TGTGCCAGCAGCCAAGATCCTTGGTTCGGGTCCGGGGAGCTGTTTTTT
TRBV5-1	TRBJ2-1	-	16	-	CASSLAQARSYNEQFF	TGCGCCAGCAGCCTTGCCCAGGCCCGCTCCTACAATGAGCAGTTCTTC
TRBV10-3	TRBJ2-7	-	14	TRBD1	CAIRGTGGSYEQYF	TGTGCCATCAGGGGGACAGGGGGCTCCTACGAGCAGTACTTC
TRBV5-4	TRBJ2-7	-	15	TRBD2	CASSLEAGGAWEQYF	TGTGCCAGCAGCTTGGAAGCCGGGGGGGCGTGGGAGCAGTACTTC
TRBV24-1	TRBJ2-5	-	15	TRBD1	CATSDTQGWQETQYF	TGTGCCACCAGTGATACACAGGGGTGGCAAGAGACCCAGTACTTC
TRBV15	TRBJ2-7	-	13	TRBD1	CATGTGDSYEQYF	TGTGCCACCGGGACAGGGGACTCCTACGAGCAGTACTTC
TRBV13	TRBJ1-3	-	15	-	CASSLGQTGGNTIYF	TGTGCCAGCAGCTTAGGCCAGACCGGTGGAAACACCATATATTTT
TRBV30	TRBJ2-7	-	14	-	CAWSRSLGPYEQYF	TGTGCCTGGAGCAGGTCCCTGGGTCCCTACGAGCAGTACTTC
TRBV5-5	TRBJ1-5	-	15	-	CASSLWGESNQPQHF	TGTGCCAGCAGCTTGTGGGGAGAGAGCAATCAGCCCCAGCATTTT
TRBV7-8	TRBJ2-7	few	14	-	CASSRGQGPYEQYF	TGTGCCAGCAGCCGAGGCCAAGGGCCCTACGAGCAGTACTTC
TRBV5-1	TRBJ2-7	-	11	-	CASKDFYEQYF	TGCGCCAGCAAGGACTTCTACGAGCAGTACTTC
TRBV30	TRBJ2-1	-	11	-	CAWSVRSEQFF	TGTGCCTGGAGTGTACGAAGTGAGCAGTTCTTC
TRBV19	TRBJ2-3	-	15	-	CASSFSPSNGDTQYF	TGTGCCAGTAGTTTCTCACCCTCGAATGGAGATACGCAGTATTTT
TRBV29-1	TRBJ1-1	-	13	-	CSVESGRNTEAFF	TGCAGCGTTGAGTCCGGCAGGAACACTGAAGCTTTCTTT
TRBV12-3/TRBV12-4	TRBJ1-5	-	13	TRBD1	CASRAGGDQPQHF	TGTGCCAGCAGGGCAGGGGGAGATCAGCCCCAGCATTTT
TRBV14	TRBJ2-3	-	15	-	CASSERGAPTDTQYF	TGTGCCAGCAGCGAAAGGGGGGCCCCGACAGATACGCAGTATTTT
TRBV7-6	TRBJ2-5	-	16	TRBD2	CASSQSSGGAQETQYF	TGTGCCAGCAGCCAGAGTAGCGGGGGGGCCCAAGAGACCCAGTACTTC
TRBV5-6	TRBJ2-7	-	15	TRBD1	CASSSYDRGTYEQYF	TGTGCCAGCAGCTCCTACGACAGGGGGACCTACGAGCAGTACTTC
TRBV19	TRBJ2-2	-	13	-	CASSPQGAGELFF	TGTGCCAGTAGTCCCCAGGGTGCCGGGGAGCTGTTTTTT
TRBV10-1	TRBJ2-1	-	16	TRBD1	CASSETGAIKYNEQFF	TGCGCCAGCAGTGAGACAGGGGCCATTAAATACAATGAGCAGTTCTTC
TRBV5-1	TRBJ1-1	-	13	-	CASSLDPQTEAFF	TGCGCCAGCAGCTTGGATCCTCAAACTGAAGCTTTCTTT
TRBV9	TRBJ1-4	-	15	TRBD1	CASSSSTGFEEKLFF	TGTGCCAGCAGCTCATCGACAGGGTTCGAGGAAAAACTGTTTTTT
TRBV3-1/TRBV3-2	TRBJ1-1	-	15	-	CASSQDLGLNTEAFF	TGTGCCAGCAGCCAAGATCTGGGGCTGAACACTGAAGCTTTCTTT
TRBV6-5	TRBJ2-7	few	13	-	CASKPGRAYEQYF	TGTGCCAGCAAACCAGGGCGAGCCTACGAGCAGTACTTC
TRBV7-8	TRBJ2-1	-	13	-	CASSLGSLLEQFF	TGTGCCAGCAGCTTAGGTTCACTTCTTGAGCAGTTCTTC
TRBV7-3	TRBJ1-1	-	14	-	CASSLISGNTEAFF	TGTGCCAGCAGCTTAATTTCAGGGAACACTGAAGCTTTCTTT
TRBV6-5	TRBJ1-2	once	14	-	CASSTGLRHYGYTF	TGTGCCAGCTCCACAGGGTTGAGACACTATGGCTACACCTTC
TRBV28	TRBJ2-7	-	15	-	CASSLGGGPTYEQYF	TGTGCCAGCAGTTTGGGAGGGGGGCCTACCTACGAGCAGTACTTC
TRBV24-1	TRBJ2-7	-	15	-	CATSEPGTSGVTQYF	TGTGCCACCAGTGAGCCCGGGACGTCTGGAGTAACGCAGTACTTC
TRBV7-8	TRBJ2-7	few	15	TRBD1	CASSTYGTGAYEQYF	TGTGCCAGCAGCACTTATGGGACAGGGGCCTACGAGCAGTACTTC
TRBV5-1	TRBJ2-2	-	14	-	CASSLVAATGELFF	TGCGCCAGCAGCTTGGTAGCGGCCACCGGGGAGCTGTTTTTT
TRBV25-1	TRBJ1-1	-	13	-	CASSDPGIGKAFF	TGTGCCAGCAGCGACCCAGGGATTGGGAAGGCTTTCTTT
TRBV7-2	TRBJ1-2	-	15	-	CASSLEVTQLYGYTF	TGTGCCAGCAGCTTAGAAGTGACACAGCTCTATGGCTACACCTTC
TRBV4-2	TRBJ1-4	-	14	TRBD1	CASSQAGTDEKLFF	TGTGCCAGCAGCCAAGCCGGGACAGATGAAAAACTGTTTTTT
TRBV9	TRBJ2-1	-	17	-	CASSARTVSLLYNEQFF	TGTGCCAGCAGCGCCCGGACAGTTAGCCTCCTATACAATGAGCAGTTCTTC
TRBV7-2	TRBJ2-5	-	14	-	CASSLVGAPETQYF	TGTGCCAGCAGCTTAGTGGGAGCCCCAGAGACCCAGTACTTC
TRBV7-9	TRBJ2-1	once	17	TRBD1	CASSLIPSDRGQSEQFF	TGTGCCAGCAGCTTAATCCCCTCCGACAGGGGGCAGAGTGAGCAGTTCTTC
TRBV5-1	TRBJ2-6	-	15	-	CASSLVPGGANVLTF	TGCGCCAGCAGCTTGGTGCCTGGCGGGGCCAACGTCCTGACTTTC
TRBV6-5	TRBJ2-2	few	15	-	CASSYDSHNTGELFF	TGTGCCAGCAGTTACGACAGTCACAACACCGGGGAGCTGTTTTTT
TRBV28	TRBJ1-5	-	15	TRBD1	CASSNRDRGWEPQHF	TGTGCCAGCAGTAACCGGGACAGGGGCTGGGAGCCCCAGCATTTT